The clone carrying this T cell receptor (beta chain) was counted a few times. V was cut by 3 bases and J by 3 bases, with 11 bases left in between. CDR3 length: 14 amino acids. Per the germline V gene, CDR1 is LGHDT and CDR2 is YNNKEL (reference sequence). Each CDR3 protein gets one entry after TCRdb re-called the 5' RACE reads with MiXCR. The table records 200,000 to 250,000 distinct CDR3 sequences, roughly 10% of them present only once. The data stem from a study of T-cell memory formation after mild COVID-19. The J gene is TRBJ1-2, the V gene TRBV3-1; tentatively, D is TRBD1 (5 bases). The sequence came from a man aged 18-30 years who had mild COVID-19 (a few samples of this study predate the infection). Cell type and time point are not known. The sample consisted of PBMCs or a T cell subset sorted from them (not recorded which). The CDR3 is CASSQSAGDYGYTF. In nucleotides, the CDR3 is TGTGCCAGCAGCCAGTCCGCGGGGGACTATGGCTACACCTTC.